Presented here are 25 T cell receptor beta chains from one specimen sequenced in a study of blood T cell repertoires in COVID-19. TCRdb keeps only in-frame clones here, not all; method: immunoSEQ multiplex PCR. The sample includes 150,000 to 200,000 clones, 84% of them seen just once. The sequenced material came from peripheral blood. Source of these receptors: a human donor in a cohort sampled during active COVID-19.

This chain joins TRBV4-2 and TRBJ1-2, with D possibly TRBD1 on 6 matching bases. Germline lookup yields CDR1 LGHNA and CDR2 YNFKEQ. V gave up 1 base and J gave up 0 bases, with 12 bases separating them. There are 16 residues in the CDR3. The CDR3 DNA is TGTGCCAGCAGCCAAGGAGGGGGACGCCCTAACTATGGCTACACCTTC. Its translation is CASSQGGGRPNYGYTF.

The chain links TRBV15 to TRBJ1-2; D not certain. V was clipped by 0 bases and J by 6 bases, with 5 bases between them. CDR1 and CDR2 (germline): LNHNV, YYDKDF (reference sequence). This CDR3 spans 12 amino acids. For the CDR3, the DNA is TGTGCCACCAGCAGAGACGGGGATGGCTACACCTTC. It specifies CATSRDGDGYTF.

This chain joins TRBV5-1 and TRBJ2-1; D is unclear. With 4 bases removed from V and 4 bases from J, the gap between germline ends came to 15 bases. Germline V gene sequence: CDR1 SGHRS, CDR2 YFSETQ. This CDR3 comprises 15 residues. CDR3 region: CASSKVEPRYNEQFF. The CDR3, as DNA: TGCGCCAGCAGCAAGGTGGAGCCACGGTACAATGAGCAGTTCTTC.

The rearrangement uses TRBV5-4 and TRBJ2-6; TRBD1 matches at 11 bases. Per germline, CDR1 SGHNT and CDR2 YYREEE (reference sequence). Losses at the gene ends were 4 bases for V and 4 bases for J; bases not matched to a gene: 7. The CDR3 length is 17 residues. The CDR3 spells CASSTDRGRSGANVLTF. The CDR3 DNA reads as TGTGCCAGCAGCACGGACAGGGGGCGTTCCGGGGCCAACGTCCTGACTTTC.

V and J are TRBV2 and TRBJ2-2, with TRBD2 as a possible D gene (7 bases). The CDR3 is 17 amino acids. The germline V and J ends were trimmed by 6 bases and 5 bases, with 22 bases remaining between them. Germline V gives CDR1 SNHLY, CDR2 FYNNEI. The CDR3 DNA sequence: TGTGCCAGCAGCCCCCGATACGGGGGGCCGAGGACCGGGGAGCTGTTTTTT. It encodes CASSPRYGGPRTGELFF.

The CDR3 DNA is TGCGCCAGCAGCTTCGAGGATACCTACGAGCAGTACTTC. It specifies CASSFEDTYEQYF. The V gene is TRBV5-1, the J gene TRBJ2-7; D is unclear. CDR1 is SGHRS and CDR2 is YFSETQ in the germline V gene. Trimming stripped 2 bases from V and 2 bases from J, with 8 bases between. This CDR3 has 13 residues.

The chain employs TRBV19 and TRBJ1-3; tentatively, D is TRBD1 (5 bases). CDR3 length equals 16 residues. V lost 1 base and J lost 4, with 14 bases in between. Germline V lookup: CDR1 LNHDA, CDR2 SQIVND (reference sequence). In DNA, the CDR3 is TGTGCCAGTAGTATAGTTCGTGGCAGGGCCGGAAACACCATATATTTT. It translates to CASSIVRGRAGNTIYF.

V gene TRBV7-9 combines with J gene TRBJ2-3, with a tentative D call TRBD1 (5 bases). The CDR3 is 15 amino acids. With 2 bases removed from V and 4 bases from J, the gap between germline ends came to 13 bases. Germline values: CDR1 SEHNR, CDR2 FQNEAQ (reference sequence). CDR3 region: CASSLLGRGSDTQYF. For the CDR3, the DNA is TGTGCCAGCAGCTTATTGGGTAGGGGTTCAGATACGCAGTATTTT.

CDR3: CASGRVFVNTEAFF. The CDR3 bases are TGTGCCAGCGGCAGGGTTTTCGTGAACACTGAAGCTTTCTTT. The chain is built from TRBV7-9 and TRBJ1-1; possibly TRBD1 for D (5 bases). V lost 8 bases and J 0 bases, leaving 13 bases between the germline ends. The V gene's germline CDR1 is SEHNR and CDR2 FQNEAQ (reference sequence). This CDR3 is 14 amino acids long.

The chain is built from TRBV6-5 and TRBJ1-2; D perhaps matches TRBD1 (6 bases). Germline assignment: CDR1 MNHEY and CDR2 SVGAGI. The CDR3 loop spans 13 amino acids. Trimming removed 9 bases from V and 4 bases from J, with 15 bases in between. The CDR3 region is CASSRDISYGYTF. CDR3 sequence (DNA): TGTGCCAGTTCCCGGGACATCAGCTATGGCTACACCTTC.

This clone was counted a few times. CDR3 nucleotides: TGTGCCAGTAGTCCCCAGGTTCGAGCTAACTATGGCTACACCTTC. Its translation: CASSPQVRANYGYTF. The V call is TRBV19, the J call TRBJ1-2; D not resolved. The CDR3 length is 15 residues. CDR1 is LNHDA and CDR2 is SQIVND in the germline V gene (reference sequence). The V gene lost 5 bases and the J gene lost 0 bases, with 13 bases spanning the gap.

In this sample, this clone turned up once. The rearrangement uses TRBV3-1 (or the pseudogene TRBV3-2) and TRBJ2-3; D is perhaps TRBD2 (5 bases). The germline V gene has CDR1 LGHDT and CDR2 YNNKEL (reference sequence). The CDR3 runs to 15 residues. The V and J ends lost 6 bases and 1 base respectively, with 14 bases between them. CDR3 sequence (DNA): TGTGCCAGCAGTCCTCGGACTCATCGCACAGATACGCAGTATTTT. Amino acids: CASSPRTHRTDTQYF.

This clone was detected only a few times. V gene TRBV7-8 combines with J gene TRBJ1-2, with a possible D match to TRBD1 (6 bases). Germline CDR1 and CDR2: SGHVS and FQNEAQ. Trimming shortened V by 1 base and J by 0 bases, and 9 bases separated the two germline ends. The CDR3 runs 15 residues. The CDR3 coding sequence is TGTGCCAGCAGCTTAGGCGGGGGGCCTAACTATGGCTACACCTTC. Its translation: CASSLGGGPNYGYTF.

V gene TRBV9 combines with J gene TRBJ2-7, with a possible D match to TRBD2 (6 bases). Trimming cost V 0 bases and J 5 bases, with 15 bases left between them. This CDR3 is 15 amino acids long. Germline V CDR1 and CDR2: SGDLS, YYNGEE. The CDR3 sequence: CASSVAGDSLDEQYF. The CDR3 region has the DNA TGTGCCAGCAGCGTAGCGGGAGACAGTCTCGACGAGCAGTACTTC.

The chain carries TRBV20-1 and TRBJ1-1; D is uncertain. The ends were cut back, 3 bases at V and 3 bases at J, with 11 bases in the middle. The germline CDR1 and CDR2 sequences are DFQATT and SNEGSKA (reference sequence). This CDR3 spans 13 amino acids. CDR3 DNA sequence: TGCAGTGCTAGTATCCCCCCGGACACTGAAGCTTTCTTT. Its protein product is CSASIPPDTEAFF.

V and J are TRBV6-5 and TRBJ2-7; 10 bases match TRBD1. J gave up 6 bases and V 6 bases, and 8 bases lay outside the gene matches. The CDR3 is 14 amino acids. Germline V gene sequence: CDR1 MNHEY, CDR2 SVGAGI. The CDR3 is CASSRQGALFEQYF. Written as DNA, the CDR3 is TGTGCCAGCAGCCGACAGGGGGCTCTTTTCGAGCAGTACTTC.

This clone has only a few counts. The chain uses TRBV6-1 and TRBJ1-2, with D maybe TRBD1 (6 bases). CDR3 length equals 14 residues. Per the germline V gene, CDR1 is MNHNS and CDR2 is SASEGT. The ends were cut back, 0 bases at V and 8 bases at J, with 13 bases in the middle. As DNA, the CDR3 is TGTGCCAGCAGTGAAGCAGGCCAGGGGAGCGGCTACACCTTC. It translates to CASSEAGQGSGYTF.

CDR3 DNA: TGCGCCAGCAGTCCCCAGGTCTCCTATGGCTACACCTTC. Translating it yields CASSPQVSYGYTF. This rearrangement joins TRBV5-1 to TRBJ1-2; D not certain. The length of the CDR3 is 13 residues. V lost 5 bases, J lost 4 bases, and 12 bases lay in between. The germline V gene encodes CDR1 SGHRS and CDR2 YFSETQ.

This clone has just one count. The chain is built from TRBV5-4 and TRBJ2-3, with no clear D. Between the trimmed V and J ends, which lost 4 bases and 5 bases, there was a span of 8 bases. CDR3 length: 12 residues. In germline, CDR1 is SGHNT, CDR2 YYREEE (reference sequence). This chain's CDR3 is CASSPGIDTQYF. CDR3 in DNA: TGTGCCAGCAGCCCGGGTATAGATACGCAGTATTTT.

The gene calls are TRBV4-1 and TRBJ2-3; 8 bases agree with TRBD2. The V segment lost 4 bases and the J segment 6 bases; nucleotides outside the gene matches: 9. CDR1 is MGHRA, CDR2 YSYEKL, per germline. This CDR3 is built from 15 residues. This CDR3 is CASSRTGTSDDTQYF. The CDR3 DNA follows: TGCGCCAGCAGCCGGACCGGGACTAGTGACGATACGCAGTATTTT.

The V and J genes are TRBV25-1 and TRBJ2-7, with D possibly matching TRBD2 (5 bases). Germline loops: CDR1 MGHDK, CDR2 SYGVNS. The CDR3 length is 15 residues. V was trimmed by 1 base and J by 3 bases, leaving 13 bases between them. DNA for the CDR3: TGTGCCAGCAGTGAATTCCGGGGAGATAGCTACGAGCAGTACTTC. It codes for CASSEFRGDSYEQYF.

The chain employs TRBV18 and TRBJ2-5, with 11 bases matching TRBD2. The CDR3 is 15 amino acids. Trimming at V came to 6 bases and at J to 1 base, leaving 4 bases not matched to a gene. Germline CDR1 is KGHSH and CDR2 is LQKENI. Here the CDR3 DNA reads TGTGCCAGCTCCACTAGCGGGGGCGGCCAAGAGACCCAGTACTTC. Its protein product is CASSTSGGGQETQYF.

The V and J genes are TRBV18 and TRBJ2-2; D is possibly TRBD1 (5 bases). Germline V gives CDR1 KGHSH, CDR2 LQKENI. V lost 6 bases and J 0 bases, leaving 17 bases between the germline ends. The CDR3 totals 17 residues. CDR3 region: CASSPPPGRANTGELFF. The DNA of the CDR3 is TGTGCCAGCTCTCCTCCACCCGGCAGGGCGAACACCGGGGAGCTGTTTTTT. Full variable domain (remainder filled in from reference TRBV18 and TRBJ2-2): NAGVMQNPRHLVRRRGQEARLRCSPMKGHSHVYWYRQLPEEGLKFMVYLQKENIIDESGMPKERFSAEFPKEGPSILRIQQVVRGDSAAYFCASSPPPGRANTGELFFGEGSRLTVL.

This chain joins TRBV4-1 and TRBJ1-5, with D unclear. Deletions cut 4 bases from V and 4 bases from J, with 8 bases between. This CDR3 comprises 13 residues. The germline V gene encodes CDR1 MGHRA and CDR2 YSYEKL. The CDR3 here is CASSPWENQPQHF. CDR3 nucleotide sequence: TGCGCCAGCAGCCCGTGGGAGAATCAGCCCCAGCATTTT.

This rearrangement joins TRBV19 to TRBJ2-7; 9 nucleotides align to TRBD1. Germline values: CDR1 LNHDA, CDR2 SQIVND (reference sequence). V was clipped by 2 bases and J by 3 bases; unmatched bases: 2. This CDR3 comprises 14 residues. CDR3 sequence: CASSIRQGGYEQYF. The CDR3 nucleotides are TGTGCCAGTAGTATACGACAGGGGGGCTACGAGCAGTACTTC.